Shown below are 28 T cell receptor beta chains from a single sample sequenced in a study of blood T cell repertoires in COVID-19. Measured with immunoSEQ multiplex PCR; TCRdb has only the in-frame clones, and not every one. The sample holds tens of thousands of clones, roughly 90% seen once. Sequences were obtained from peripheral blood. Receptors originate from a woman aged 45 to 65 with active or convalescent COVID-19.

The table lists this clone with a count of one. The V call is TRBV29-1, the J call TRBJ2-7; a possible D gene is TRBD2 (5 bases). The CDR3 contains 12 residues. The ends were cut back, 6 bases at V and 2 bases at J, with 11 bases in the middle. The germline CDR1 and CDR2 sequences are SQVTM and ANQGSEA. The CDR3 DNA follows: TGCAGCGTCCGGGGATTGGCCTACGAGCAGTACTTC. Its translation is CSVRGLAYEQYF.

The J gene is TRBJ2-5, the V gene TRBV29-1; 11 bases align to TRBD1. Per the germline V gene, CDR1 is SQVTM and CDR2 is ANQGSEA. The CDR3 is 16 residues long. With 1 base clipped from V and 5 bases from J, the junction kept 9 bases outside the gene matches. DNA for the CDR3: TGCAGCGTTGAAGGGTCAGGGACAGGGGGTTATGAGACCCAGTACTTC. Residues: CSVEGSGTGGYETQYF.

Written as DNA, the CDR3 is TGTGCCAGTAGCTATGACAGGGTTGGCAATCAGCCCCAGCATTTT. Translated, it gives CASSYDRVGNQPQHF. The gene calls are TRBV19 and TRBJ1-5; 7 bases line up with TRBD1. CDR3 length: 15 residues. Looked up from germline, CDR1 is LNHDA and CDR2 is SQIVND (reference sequence). After removal of 6 bases from V and 2 bases from J, the junction contained 7 bases not matched to a gene. The full variable domain, completed using reference TRBV19 and TRBJ1-5, is DGGITQSPKYLFRKEGQNVTLSCEQNLNHDAMYWYRQDPGQGLRLIYYSQIVNDFQKGDIAEGYSVSREKKESFPLTVTSAQKNPTAFYLCASSYDRVGNQPQHFGDGTRLSIL.

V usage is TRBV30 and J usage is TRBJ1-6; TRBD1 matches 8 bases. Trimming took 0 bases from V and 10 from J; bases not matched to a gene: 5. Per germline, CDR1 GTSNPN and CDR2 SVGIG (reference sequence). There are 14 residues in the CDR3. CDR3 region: CAWSVDRVDSPLHF. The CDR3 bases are TGTGCCTGGAGTGTGGACAGGGTCGACTCACCCCTCCACTTT.

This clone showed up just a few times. The CDR3 DNA reads TGTGCCAGTAGTGCGGGGACAGGGGGTATTGGAGCTTTCTTT. The encoded protein is CASSAGTGGIGAFF. The chain employs TRBV19 and TRBJ1-1; 11 bases agree with TRBD1. The ends lost 5 bases at V and 10 bases at J; junction bases unmatched: 9. The CDR3 sequence is 14 residues long. The germline V gene encodes CDR1 LNHDA and CDR2 SQIVND (reference sequence).

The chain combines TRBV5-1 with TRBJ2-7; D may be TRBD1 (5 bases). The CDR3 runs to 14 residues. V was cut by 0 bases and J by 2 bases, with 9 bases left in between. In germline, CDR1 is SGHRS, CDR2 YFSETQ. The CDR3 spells CASSLEGLPYEQYF. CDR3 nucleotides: TGCGCCAGCAGCTTGGAGGGGCTCCCCTACGAGCAGTACTTC.

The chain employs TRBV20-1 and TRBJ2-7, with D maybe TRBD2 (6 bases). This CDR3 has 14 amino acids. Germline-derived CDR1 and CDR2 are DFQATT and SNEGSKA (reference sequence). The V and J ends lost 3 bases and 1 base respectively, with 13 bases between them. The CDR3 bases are TGCAGTGCTAGTATCTGGGACTCGTCCTACGAGCAGTACTTC. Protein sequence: CSASIWDSSYEQYF.

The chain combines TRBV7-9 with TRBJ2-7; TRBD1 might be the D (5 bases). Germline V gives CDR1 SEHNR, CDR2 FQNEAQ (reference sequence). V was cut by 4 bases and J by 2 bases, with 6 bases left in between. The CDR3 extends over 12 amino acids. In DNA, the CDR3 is TGTGCCAGCAGCTCGACAGCCTACGAGCAGTACTTC. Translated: CASSSTAYEQYF.

CDR3 loop: CASSLLYTGELFF. CDR3 in DNA: TGTGCCAGCAGCTTACTCTACACCGGGGAGCTGTTTTTT. This chain links TRBV11-2 with TRBJ2-2; no reliable D call. The CDR3 sequence is 13 residues long. The germline gives CDR1 SGHAT, CDR2 FQNNGV. The V end was cut by 2 bases, the J end by 3 bases, with 4 bases between.

DNA of the CDR3: TGTGCCAGCAGCCTGGAGTCCACTGAAGCTTTCTTT. This codes for CASSLESTEAFF. V is TRBV3-1 (or the pseudogene TRBV3-2) and J is TRBJ1-1; no clear D. Germline V gene lookup returns CDR1 LGHDT and CDR2 YNNKEL (reference sequence). This CDR3 region has 12 residues. V gave up 4 bases and J gave up 4 bases, with 7 bases separating them.

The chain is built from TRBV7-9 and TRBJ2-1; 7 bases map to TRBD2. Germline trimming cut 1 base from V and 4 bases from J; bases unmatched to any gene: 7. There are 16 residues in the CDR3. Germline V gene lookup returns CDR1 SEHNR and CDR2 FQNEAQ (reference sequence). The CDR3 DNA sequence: TGTGCCAGCAGCTTAGGGCCTGGCGGGAGTTACAATGAGCAGTTCTTC. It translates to CASSLGPGGSYNEQFF. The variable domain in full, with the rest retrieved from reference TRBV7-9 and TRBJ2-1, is DTGVSQNPRHKITKRGQNVTFRCDPISEHNRLYWYRQTLGQGPEFLTYFQNEAQLEKSRLLSDRFSAERPKGSFSTLEIQRTEQGDSAMYLCASSLGPGGSYNEQFFGPGTRLTVL.

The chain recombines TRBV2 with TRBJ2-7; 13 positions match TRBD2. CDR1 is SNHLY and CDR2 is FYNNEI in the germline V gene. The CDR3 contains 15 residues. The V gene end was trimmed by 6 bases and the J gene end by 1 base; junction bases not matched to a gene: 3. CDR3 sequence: CASRELAGGSYEQYF. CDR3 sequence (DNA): TGTGCCAGCAGGGAACTAGCGGGAGGGTCCTACGAGCAGTACTTC.

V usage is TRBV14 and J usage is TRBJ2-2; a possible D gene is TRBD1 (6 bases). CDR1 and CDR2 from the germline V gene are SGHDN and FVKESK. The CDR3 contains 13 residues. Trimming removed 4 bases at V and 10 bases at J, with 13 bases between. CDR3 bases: TGTGCCAGCAGCCTAGTTCAGGGGTCGGAGCTGTTTTTT. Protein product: CASSLVQGSELFF.

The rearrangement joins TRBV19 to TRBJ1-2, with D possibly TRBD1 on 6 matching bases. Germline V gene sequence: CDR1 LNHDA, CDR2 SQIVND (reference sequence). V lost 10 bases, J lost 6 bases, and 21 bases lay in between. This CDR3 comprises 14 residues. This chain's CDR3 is CATLGHSRPDGYTF. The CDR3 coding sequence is TGTGCCACCCTGGGACATTCTCGCCCGGATGGCTACACCTTC.

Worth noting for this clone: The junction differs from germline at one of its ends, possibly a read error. CDR3 sequence (DNA): TGTGCCAGCAGCATAGTCTCCCACGAGCAGTACTTC. This encodes CASSIVSHEQYF. The J gene is TRBJ2-7, the V gene TRBV28; D is unresolved. Germline lookup yields CDR1 MDHEN and CDR2 SYDVKM. This CDR3 has 12 amino acids.

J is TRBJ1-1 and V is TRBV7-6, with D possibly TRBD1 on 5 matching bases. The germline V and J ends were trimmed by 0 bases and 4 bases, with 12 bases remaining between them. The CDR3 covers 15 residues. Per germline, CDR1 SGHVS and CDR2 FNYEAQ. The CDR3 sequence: CASSLAVGGGTEAFF. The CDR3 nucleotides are TGTGCCAGCAGCTTAGCGGTGGGCGGGGGCACTGAAGCTTTCTTT.

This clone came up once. The CDR3 nucleotides read TGCGCCAGCGGACTAGCGGGAACGGATACGCAGTATTTT. It translates to CASGLAGTDTQYF. The chain recombines TRBV10-1 with TRBJ2-3; 12 bases are shared with TRBD2. Looked up from germline, CDR1 is WNHNN and CDR2 is SYGVQD (reference sequence). V shed 8 bases, J shed 6 bases, and the junction held 3 bases outside the gene matches. The CDR3 sequence is 13 residues long.

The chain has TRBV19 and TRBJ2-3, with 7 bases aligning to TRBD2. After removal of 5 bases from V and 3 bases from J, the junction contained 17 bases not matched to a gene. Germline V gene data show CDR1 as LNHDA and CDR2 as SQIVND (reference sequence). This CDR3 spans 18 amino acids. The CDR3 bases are TGTGCCAGTAGTTTTCAGGCCTCGTGGACTAGAGGTACAGATACGCAGTATTTT. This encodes CASSFQASWTRGTDTQYF.

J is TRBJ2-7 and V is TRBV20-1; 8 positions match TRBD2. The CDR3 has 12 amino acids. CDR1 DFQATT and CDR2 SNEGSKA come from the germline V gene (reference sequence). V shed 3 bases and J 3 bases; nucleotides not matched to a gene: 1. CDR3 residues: CSASTSGYEQYF. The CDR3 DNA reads TGCAGTGCTAGTACTAGCGGCTACGAGCAGTACTTC.

CDR3 residues: CASSLAGTGETQYF. Written as DNA, the CDR3 is TGCGCCAGCAGCTTGGCCGGGACAGGGGAGACCCAGTACTTC. The chain recombines TRBV5-1 with TRBJ2-5, with 9 bases identical to TRBD1. This CDR3 region has 14 residues. The junction had 2 bases not matched to a gene; V was cut back by 0 bases and J by 5 bases. Per germline, CDR1 SGHRS and CDR2 YFSETQ.

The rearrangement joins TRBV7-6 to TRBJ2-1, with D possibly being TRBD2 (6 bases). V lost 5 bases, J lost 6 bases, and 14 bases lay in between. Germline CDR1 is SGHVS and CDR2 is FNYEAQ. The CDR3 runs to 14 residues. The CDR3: CASSPVTGGNEQFF. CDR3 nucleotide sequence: TGTGCCAGCAGCCCAGTGACCGGGGGCAATGAGCAGTTCTTC. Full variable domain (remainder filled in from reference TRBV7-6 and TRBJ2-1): GAGVSQSPRYKVTKRGQDVALRCDPISGHVSLYWYRQALGQGPEFLTYFNYEAQQDKSGLPNDRFSAERPEGSISTLTIQRTEQRDSAMYRCASSPVTGGNEQFFGPGTRLTVL.

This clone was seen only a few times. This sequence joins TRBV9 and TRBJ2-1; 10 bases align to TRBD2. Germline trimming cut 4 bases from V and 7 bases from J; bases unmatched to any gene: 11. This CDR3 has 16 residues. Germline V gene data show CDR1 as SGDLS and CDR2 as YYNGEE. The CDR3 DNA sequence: TGTGCCAGCAGCACCAAGCGGGAGGGGGTCCGAAATGAGCAGTTCTTC. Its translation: CASSTKREGVRNEQFF. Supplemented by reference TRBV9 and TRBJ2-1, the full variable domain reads DSGVTQTPKHLITATGQRVTLRCSPRSGDLSVYWYQQSLDQGLQFLIQYYNGEERAKGNILERFSAQQFPDLHSELNLSSLELGDSALYFCASSTKREGVRNEQFFGPGTRLTVL.

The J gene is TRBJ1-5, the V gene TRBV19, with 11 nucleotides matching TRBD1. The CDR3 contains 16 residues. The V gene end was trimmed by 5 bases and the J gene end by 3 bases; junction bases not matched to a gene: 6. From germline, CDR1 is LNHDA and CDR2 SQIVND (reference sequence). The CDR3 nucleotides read TGTGCCAGTAGTGCAGGGACAGGGGGGCTCAATCAGCCCCAGCATTTT. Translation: CASSAGTGGLNQPQHF.

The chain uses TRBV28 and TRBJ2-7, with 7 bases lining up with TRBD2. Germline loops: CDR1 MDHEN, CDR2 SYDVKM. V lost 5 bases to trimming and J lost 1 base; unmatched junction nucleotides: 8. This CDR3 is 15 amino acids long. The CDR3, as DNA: TGTGCCAGCAGTGCGGCGGGACTACTGTCCTACGAGCAGTACTTC. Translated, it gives CASSAAGLLSYEQYF.

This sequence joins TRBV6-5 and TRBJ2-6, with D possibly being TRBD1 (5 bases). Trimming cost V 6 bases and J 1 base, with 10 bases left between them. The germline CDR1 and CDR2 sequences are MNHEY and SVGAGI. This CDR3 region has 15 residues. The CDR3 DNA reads TGTGCCAGCAGAATTCAGGGTTCTGGGGCCAACGTCCTGACTTTC. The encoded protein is CASRIQGSGANVLTF.

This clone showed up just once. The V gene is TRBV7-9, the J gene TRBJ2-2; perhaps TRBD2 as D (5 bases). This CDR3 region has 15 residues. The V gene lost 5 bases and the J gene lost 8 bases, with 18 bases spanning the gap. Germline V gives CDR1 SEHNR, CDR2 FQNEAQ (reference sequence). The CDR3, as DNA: TGTGCCAGCAGCCCCAACGCCGGGAACCGGGGGGAGCTGTTTTTT. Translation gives CASSPNAGNRGELFF.

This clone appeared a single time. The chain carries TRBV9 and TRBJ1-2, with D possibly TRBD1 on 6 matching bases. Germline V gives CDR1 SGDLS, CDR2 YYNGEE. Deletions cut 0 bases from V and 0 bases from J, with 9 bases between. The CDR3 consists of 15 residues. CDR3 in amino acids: CASSVEGGPNYGYTF. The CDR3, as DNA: TGTGCCAGCAGCGTAGAAGGGGGACCTAACTATGGCTACACCTTC.

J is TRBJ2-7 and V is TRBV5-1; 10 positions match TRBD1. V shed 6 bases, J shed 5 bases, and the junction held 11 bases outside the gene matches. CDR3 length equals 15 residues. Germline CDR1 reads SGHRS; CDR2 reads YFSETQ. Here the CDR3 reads CASTKGGTGDHEQYF. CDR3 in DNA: TGCGCCAGCACCAAGGGGGGGACAGGGGATCACGAGCAGTACTTC.